This T cell receptor (beta chain) was obtained from a study of cytomegalovirus exposure and HLA in healthy donors. This CDR3 contains 14 residues. Germline CDR1 and CDR2: MDHEN and SYDVKM. The J segment lost 6 bases and the V segment lost 4 bases, leaving 0 bases of the junction unmatched. The PCR ran on 60 Vbeta and 13 Jbeta primers. The assay was immunoSEQ multiplex PCR, and TCRdb's table has in-frame clones only and misses some. This sample has 25,000 to 35,000 clones, with 40% to 45% found just once. This chain joins TRBV28 and TRBJ2-1, with 13 bases that match TRBD2. The source is a woman aged 50 to 60 in good health and CMV-seronegative. Sequencing was done on a sample of PBMCs. The CDR3 region is CASSWTSGSNEQFF. The CDR3 DNA sequence: TGTGCCAGCAGTTGGACTAGCGGGAGCAATGAGCAGTTCTTC.